This T cell receptor (beta chain) was obtained from a study of OX40 agonist ivuxolimab in advanced cancers. Study-wide context: Ivuxolimab, an antibody acting as an agonist of OX40 (CD134), was used to treat patients. General study points: Among some nonresponders, normalized T-cell clonal expansion was also low.

Unmatched junction bases numbered 2, after V lost 6 bases and J lost 8 bases. CDR1 is MNHNY and CDR2 is SVGAGI in the germline V gene (reference sequence). The CDR3 spans 11 residues. Regarding this clone: Antigen specificity is unknown.

Assay used: immunoSEQ multiplex PCR; TCRdb lists only in-frame clones, some missing. The sample includes 80,000 or so clones, approximately 89% of them seen just once. Any history of autoimmune disease or systemic immunosuppression disqualified patients. The origin of this receptor is an adult with an advanced solid tumor such as melanoma, head and neck, liver or kidney cancer. Sequenced here: CD4+ or CD8+ T cells sorted from blood, sampled in a trial of the OX40 agonist ivuxolimab. The chain recombines TRBV6-6 with TRBJ1-1; 8 positions match TRBD1. This CDR3 is CASRRDREAFF. DNA for the CDR3: TGTGCCAGCAGAAGGGACAGGGAAGCTTTCTTT.